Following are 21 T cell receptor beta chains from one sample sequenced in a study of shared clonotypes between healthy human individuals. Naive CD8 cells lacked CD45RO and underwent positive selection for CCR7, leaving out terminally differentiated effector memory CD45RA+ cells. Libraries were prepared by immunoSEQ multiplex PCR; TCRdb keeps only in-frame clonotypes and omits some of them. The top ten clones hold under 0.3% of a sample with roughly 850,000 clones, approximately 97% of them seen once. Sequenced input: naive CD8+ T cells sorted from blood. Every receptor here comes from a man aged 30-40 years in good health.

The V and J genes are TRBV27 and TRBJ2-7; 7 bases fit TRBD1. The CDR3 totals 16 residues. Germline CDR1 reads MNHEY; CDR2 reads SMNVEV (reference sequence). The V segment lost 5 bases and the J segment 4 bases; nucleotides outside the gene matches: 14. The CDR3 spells CASSPSVGTATYEQYF. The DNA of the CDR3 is TGTGCCAGCAGTCCATCTGTCGGGACAGCTACATACGAGCAGTACTTC.

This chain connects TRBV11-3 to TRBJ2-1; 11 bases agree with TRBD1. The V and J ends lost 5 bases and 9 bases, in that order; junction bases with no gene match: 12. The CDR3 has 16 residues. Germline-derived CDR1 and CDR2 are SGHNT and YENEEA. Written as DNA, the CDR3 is TGTGCCAGCAGCCCGCCCTATCCGGGACAGGGGGTTGAGCAGTTCTTC. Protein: CASSPPYPGQGVEQFF.

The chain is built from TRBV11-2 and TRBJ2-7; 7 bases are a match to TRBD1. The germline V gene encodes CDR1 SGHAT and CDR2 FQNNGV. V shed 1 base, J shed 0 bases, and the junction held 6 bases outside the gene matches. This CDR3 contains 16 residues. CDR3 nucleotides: TGTGCCAGCAGCTTAGCTCTCGGGACAGTCTCCTACGAGCAGTACTTC. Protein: CASSLALGTVSYEQYF. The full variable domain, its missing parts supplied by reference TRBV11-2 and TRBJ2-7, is EAGVAQSPRYKIIEKRQSVAFWCNPISGHATLYWYQQILGQGPKLLIQFQNNGVVDDSQLPKDRFSAERLKGVDSTLKIQPAKLEDSAVYLCASSLALGTVSYEQYFGPGTRLTVT.

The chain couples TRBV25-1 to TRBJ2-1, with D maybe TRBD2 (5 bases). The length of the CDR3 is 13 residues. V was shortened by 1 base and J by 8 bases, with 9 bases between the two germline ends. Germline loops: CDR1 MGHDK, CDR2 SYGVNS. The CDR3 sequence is CASSEFKADEQFF. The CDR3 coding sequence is TGTGCCAGCAGTGAATTTAAAGCGGATGAGCAGTTCTTC.

The CDR3 here is CASTLGGSLINEQFF. The CDR3 bases are TGTGCCAGTACCCTCGGGGGATCTCTAATCAATGAGCAGTTCTTC. The chain combines TRBV19 with TRBJ2-1; perhaps TRBD2 as D (6 bases). The germline gives CDR1 LNHDA, CDR2 SQIVND (reference sequence). CDR3 size: 15 residues. V lost 7 bases, J lost 6 bases, and 19 bases lay in between.

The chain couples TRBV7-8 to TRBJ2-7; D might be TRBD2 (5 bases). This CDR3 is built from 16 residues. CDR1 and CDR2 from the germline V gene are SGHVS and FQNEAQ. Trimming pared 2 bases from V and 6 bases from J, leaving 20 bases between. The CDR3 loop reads CASSLLGAHTGREQYF. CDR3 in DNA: TGTGCCAGCAGCTTACTGGGAGCCCATACCGGCCGCGAGCAGTACTTC.

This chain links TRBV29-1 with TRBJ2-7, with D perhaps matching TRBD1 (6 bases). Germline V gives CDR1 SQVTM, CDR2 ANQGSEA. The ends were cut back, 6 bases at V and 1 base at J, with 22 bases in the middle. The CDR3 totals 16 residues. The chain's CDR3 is CSVELGGTGKSYEQYF. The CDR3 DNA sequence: TGCAGCGTCGAACTAGGGGGAACAGGGAAATCCTACGAGCAGTACTTC.

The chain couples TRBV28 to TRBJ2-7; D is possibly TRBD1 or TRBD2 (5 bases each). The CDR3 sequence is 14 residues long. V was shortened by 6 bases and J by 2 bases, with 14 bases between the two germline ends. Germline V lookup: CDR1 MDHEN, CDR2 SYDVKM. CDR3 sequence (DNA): TGTGCCAGCAGATCCGGGACGGTAACCTACGAGCAGTACTTC. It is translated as CASRSGTVTYEQYF. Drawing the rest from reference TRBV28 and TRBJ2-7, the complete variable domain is DVKVTQSSRYLVKRTGEKVFLECVQDMDHENMFWYRQDPGLGLRLIYFSYDVKMKEKGDIPEGYSVSREKKERFSLILESASTNQTSMYLCASRSGTVTYEQYFGPGTRLTVT.

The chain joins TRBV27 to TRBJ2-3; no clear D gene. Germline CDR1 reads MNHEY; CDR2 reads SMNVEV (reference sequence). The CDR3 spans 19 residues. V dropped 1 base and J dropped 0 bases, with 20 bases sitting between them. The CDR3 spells CASSLYFGQNQPSTDTQYF. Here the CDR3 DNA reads TGTGCCAGCAGTTTATACTTTGGGCAGAATCAACCGAGCACAGATACGCAGTATTTT.

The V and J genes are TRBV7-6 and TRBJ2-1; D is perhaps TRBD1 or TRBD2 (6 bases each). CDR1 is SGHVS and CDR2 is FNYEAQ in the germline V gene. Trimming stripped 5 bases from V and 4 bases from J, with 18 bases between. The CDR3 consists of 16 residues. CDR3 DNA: TGTGCCAGCAGCCGGATTTTGGGGGGCCTTTACAATGAGCAGTTCTTC. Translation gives CASSRILGGLYNEQFF.

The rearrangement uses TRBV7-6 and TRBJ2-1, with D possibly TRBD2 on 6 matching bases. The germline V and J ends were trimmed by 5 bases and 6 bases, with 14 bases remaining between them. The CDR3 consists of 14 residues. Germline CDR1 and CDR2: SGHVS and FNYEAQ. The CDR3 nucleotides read TGTGCCAGCAGCCTCAAAGGAGGGCCCAATGAGCAGTTCTTC. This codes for CASSLKGGPNEQFF. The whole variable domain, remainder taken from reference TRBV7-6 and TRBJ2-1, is GAGVSQSPRYKVTKRGQDVALRCDPISGHVSLYWYRQALGQGPEFLTYFNYEAQQDKSGLPNDRFSAERPEGSISTLTIQRTEQRDSAMYRCASSLKGGPNEQFFGPGTRLTVL.

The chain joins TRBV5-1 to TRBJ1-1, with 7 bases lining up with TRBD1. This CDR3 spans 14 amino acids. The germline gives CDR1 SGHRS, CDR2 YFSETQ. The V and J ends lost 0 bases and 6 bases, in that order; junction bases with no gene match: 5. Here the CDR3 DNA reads TGCGCCAGCAGCTTGGTGCAGGGGGTCCCTGAAGCTTTCTTT. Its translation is CASSLVQGVPEAFF.

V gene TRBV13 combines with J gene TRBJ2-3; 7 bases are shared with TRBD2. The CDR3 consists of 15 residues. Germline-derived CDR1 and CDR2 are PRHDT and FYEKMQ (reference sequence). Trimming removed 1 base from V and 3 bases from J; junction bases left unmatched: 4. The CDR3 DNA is TGTGCCAGCAGCTTAGAGGGCGGGAGAACAGATACGCAGTATTTT. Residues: CASSLEGGRTDTQYF. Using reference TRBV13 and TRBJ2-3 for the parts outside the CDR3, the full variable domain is AAGVIQSPRHLIKEKRETATLKCYPIPRHDTVYWYQQGPGQDPQFLISFYEKMQSDKGSIPDRFSAQQFSDYHSELNMSSLELGDSALYFCASSLEGGRTDTQYFGPGTRLTVL.

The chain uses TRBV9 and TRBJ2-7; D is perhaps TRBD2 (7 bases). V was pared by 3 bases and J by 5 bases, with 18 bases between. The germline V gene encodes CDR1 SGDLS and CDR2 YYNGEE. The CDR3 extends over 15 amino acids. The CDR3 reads CASSAEGGASNEQYF. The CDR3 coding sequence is TGTGCCAGCAGCGCCGAAGGGGGGGCCTCGAACGAGCAGTACTTC.

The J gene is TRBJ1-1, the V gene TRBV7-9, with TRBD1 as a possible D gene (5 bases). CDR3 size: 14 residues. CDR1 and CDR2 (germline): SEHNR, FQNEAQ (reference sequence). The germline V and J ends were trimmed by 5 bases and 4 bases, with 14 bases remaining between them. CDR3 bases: TGTGCCAGCAGCCCTGACAGCGCAATCACTGAAGCTTTCTTT. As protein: CASSPDSAITEAFF.

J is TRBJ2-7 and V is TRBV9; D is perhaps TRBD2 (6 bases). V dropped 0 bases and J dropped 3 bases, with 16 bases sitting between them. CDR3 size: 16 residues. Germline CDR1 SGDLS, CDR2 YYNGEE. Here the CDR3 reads CASSVAGDSGFYEQYF. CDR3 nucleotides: TGTGCCAGCAGCGTAGCTGGGGACTCCGGTTTCTACGAGCAGTACTTC.

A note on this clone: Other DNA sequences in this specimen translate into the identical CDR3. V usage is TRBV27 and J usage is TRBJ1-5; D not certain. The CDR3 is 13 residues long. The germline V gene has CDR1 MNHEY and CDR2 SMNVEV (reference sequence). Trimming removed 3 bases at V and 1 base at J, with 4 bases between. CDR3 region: CASSFLSNQPQHF. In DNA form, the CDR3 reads TGTGCCAGCAGTTTTCTAAGCAATCAGCCCCAGCATTTT.

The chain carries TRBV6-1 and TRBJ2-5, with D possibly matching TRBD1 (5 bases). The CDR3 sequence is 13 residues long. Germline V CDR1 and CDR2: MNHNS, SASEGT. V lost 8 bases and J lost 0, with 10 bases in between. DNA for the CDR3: TGTGCCAGCCTCGGACACGACCAAGAGACCCAGTACTTC. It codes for CASLGHDQETQYF.

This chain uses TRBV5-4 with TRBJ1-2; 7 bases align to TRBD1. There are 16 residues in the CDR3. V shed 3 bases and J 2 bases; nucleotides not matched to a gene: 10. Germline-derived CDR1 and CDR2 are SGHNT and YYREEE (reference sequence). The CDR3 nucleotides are TGTGCCAGCAGCTCAGACAGGGAACCCATGAACTATGGCTACACCTTC. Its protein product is CASSSDREPMNYGYTF.

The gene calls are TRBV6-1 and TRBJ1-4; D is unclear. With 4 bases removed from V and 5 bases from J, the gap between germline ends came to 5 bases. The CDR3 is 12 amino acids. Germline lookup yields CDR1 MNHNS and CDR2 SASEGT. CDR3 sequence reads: CASSVWNEKLFF. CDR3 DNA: TGTGCCAGCAGTGTCTGGAATGAAAAACTGTTTTTT.

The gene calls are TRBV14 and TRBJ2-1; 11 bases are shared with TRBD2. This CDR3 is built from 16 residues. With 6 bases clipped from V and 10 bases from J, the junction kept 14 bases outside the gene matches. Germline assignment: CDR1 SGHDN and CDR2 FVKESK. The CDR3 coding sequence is TGTGCCAGCAGACAGACCGGGACTAGCGGTTCGGGGGAGCAGTTCTTC. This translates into CASRQTGTSGSGEQFF.